A selection of T cell receptor beta chains follows, all from one sample in a study of T cells in Graves' hyperthyroidism and ophthalmopathy. One entry per CDR3 protein, called by TCRdb with MiXCR from the multiplex PCR reads. The sample carries approximately 740,000 distinct CDR3 sequences, about 14% recorded once. Sequencing was performed on blood. The origin of the receptors is a young woman with Graves' hyperthyroidism. The CDR3 runs from the conserved cysteine through the conserved F or W. The order of the fields is V gene, J gene, CDR3 protein.

>TRBV4-2|TRBJ1-1
CASSQAHQNTEAFF
>TRBV12-3/TRBV12-4|TRBJ1-1
CASTDRANKHEAFF
>TRBV9|TRBJ1-4
CASSLGGTMGEKLFF
>TRBV28|TRBJ2-5
CASSLATRGTKTQYF
>TRBV19|TRBJ1-1
CASSRYPGASGNTEAFF
>TRBV24-1|TRBJ2-1
CATSVGGAGADNEQFF
>TRBV6-2/TRBV6-3|TRBJ2-7
CASSYSSSGVLYEQYF
>TRBV5-1|TRBJ2-7
CASSSRPRSSYEQYF
>TRBV7-9|TRBJ2-1
CASSLGTGGRDEQFF
>TRBV6-4|TRBJ1-5
CASSDSLGQLNQPQHF
>TRBV5-1|TRBJ1-1
CASSATDRVPEAFF
>TRBV11-3|TRBJ2-1
CASSRTSGVYNEQFF
>TRBV3-1|TRBJ2-1
CASSPESGRASNEQFF
>TRBV6-6|TRBJ2-1
CASSYSQSSPYNEQFF
>TRBV19|TRBJ2-1
CASSHTGGLMNEQFF
>TRBV13|TRBJ2-7
CASSPRHAAYEQYF
>TRBV2|TRBJ2-1
CASSRVWYNEQFF
>TRBV20-1|TRBJ1-5
CSARKGSDQPQHF
>TRBV27|TRBJ2-3
CASSRRGQGVSGTQYF
>TRBV5-8|TRBJ2-2
CASSPRMTSGRANTGELFF
>TRBV6-2/TRBV6-3|TRBJ1-3
CASSYGAGASSGNTIYF
>TRBV5-1|TRBJ2-2
CASSFSFSGELFF
>TRBV29-1|TRBJ2-5
CSVGAPSKQGVQYF
>TRBV10-1|TRBJ2-7
CASSDWGGKMSEQYF
>TRBV28|TRBJ2-7
CASSFGTSGRAHEQYF
>TRBV7-9|TRBJ2-1
CASSPPSGREFGREQFF
>TRBV7-2|TRBJ1-1
CASSLVGRDPNTEAFF
>TRBV7-3|TRBJ2-7
CASSSGLNSAEQYF
>TRBV6-2/TRBV6-3|TRBJ2-5
CASSYGRRRLAETQYF
>TRBV12-3/TRBV12-4|TRBJ2-1
CASSSGLAANEQFF
>TRBV24-1|TRBJ2-1
CATSDPGRPYNEQFF
>TRBV28|TRBJ2-7
CASSTPSGTASSYEQYF
>TRBV7-2|TRBJ2-1
CASSPPRGTGSYNEQFF
>TRBV5-5|TRBJ2-7
CASSLQESYEQYF
>TRBV3-1|TRBJ2-5
CASSQRRGQETQYF
>TRBV12-3/TRBV12-4|TRBJ2-5
CASSFFSQTGQETQYF
>TRBV4-3|TRBJ2-3
CASSQDNLRDTQYF
>TRBV7-2|TRBJ2-5
CASSLLSAETQYF
>TRBV9|TRBJ2-2
CASSPFVGSGELFF
>TRBV5-1|TRBJ2-7
CASSVDRVYEQYF
>TRBV18|TRBJ2-5
CASSPRGKTQYF
>TRBV19|TRBJ1-2
CASSIRAGDGYTF
>TRBV2|TRBJ2-7
CASGGREGIYEQYF
>TRBV5-1|TRBJ2-5
CASSNSVRETQYF
>TRBV3-1|TRBJ2-1
CASSHSSGGGYEQFF
>TRBV7-2|TRBJ2-7
CASSSAHRGRGAQYF
>TRBV30|TRBJ2-5
CAWNENLGATQYF
>TRBV7-9|TRBJ2-7
CASSLKLYEQYF
>TRBV7-3|TRBJ2-7
CASSYAGPNYEQYF
>TRBV7-9|TRBJ2-5
CASSLSPGVVQETQYF
>TRBV6-1|TRBJ2-7
CASSAPGQGVHEQYF
>TRBV7-9|TRBJ1-6
CASSLLTDNSPLHF
>TRBV6-1|TRBJ2-3
CASRRVAGAADTQYF
>TRBV20-1|TRBJ1-6
CSARDPGQAIYNSPLHF
>TRBV20-1|TRBJ1-1
CSARAVGRMNTEAFF
>TRBV27|TRBJ1-1
CASSSGQGNTEAFF
>TRBV13|TRBJ1-2
CASSPPRDGKRKGYTF